The rows below give T cell receptor beta chains drawn from one sample of a study of cytomegalovirus exposure and HLA in healthy donors. Method: immunoSEQ multiplex PCR; TCRdb's copy keeps in-frame clones and lacks some. Of roughly 120,000 clones listed, about 80% are singletons. The sequencing sample was made of PBMCs. The receptor set was obtained from a man aged 35 to 55 in good health and CMV-seronegative. Both conserved end residues are part of each CDR3. The D gene is left open where the match is weak. Clone size is given for some rows only: seen once, a few or many times, or a class if the clone is expanded.

cdr3_nt	cdr3_aa	d_call	clone_size	j_call	v_call
TGCGCCAGCAGACTACAGGGGGCGCAGGGCTACACCTTC	CASRLQGAQGYTF	TRBD1	NA	TRBJ1-2	TRBV5-1
TGTGCCAGCACCAAGGACAGGACTGAAGCTTTCTTT	CASTKDRTEAFF	TRBD1	NA	TRBJ1-1	TRBV28
TGCGCCAGCAGCCAAGAAGGGGGTAACTACGAGCAGTACTTC	CASSQEGGNYEQYF	NA	NA	TRBJ2-7	TRBV4-1
TGTGCCAGCAGCTTGCGCAGTACCTACGAGCAGTACTTC	CASSLRSTYEQYF	NA	once	TRBJ2-7	TRBV5-6
TGTGCCAGTAGTATGGACAGGGGGGTGGTTGGCCAGCCCCAGCATTTT	CASSMDRGVVGQPQHF	TRBD1	NA	TRBJ1-5	TRBV19
TGCGCCAGCAGCCAAGATATCGCAGGGGCTTCCGTCTCCTACGAGCAGTACTTC	CASSQDIAGASVSYEQYF	NA	medium-sized	TRBJ2-7	TRBV4-3
TGCGCCAGCAGCTTGACAGGTACCTACGAGCAGTACTTC	CASSLTGTYEQYF	NA	NA	TRBJ2-7	TRBV4-1
TGTGCCAGCAGCTTAGGGACAGGGAGCTACAATGAGCAGTTCTTC	CASSLGTGSYNEQFF	TRBD1	once	TRBJ2-1	TRBV27
TGTGCCAGTAGTGTCGGACAGCTTTATAATTCACCCCTCCACTTT	CASSVGQLYNSPLHF	NA	NA	TRBJ1-6	TRBV19
TGTGCCAGCAGCCAAGCCCCGGGGAAAGCCTACAATGAGCAGTTCTTC	CASSQAPGKAYNEQFF	NA	NA	TRBJ2-1	TRBV14
TGTGCCAGCAGCTTAAGATCCACAGCGAACACCGGGGAGCTGTTTTTT	CASSLRSTANTGELFF	NA	NA	TRBJ2-2	TRBV7-3
TGTGCCTGGGTGAACAGGGACGGCTACACCTTC	CAWVNRDGYTF	NA	NA	TRBJ1-2	TRBV30
TGTGCCAGCAGTTACTCGACGGAATACAGGAATTCACCCCTCCACTTT	CASSYSTEYRNSPLHF	NA	NA	TRBJ1-6	TRBV6-4
TGTGCCAGCAGTCAGGGTGGGGGAGCGGGTAATTCACCCCTCCACTTT	CASSQGGGAGNSPLHF	NA	NA	TRBJ1-6	TRBV7-9
TGTGCCAGCTCACCACCCCAGGATCCGGTGGCCGAGCAGTACTTC	CASSPPQDPVAEQYF	NA	few	TRBJ2-7	TRBV18
TGTGCCAGCACCGAACTTCGGACAACTGAAGCTTTCTTT	CASTELRTTEAFF	NA	few	TRBJ1-1	TRBV9
TGTGCCAGCAGCCCGTGGGGGGTCTACGAGCAGTACTTC	CASSPWGVYEQYF	NA	NA	TRBJ2-7	TRBV5-4
TGTGCCAGCAGCCAACAGGCAAGCTCCTATAATTCACCCCTCCACTTT	CASSQQASSYNSPLHF	NA	NA	TRBJ1-6	TRBV7-2
TGTTCACAGGGGTTGAATGAAAAACTGTTTTTT	CSQGLNEKLFF	TRBD1	NA	TRBJ1-4	TRBV6-8
TGCGCCAGCAGCTTACAGGGGGGAGTTGGTGAAGCTTTCTTT	CASSLQGGVGEAFF	TRBD1	NA	TRBJ1-1	TRBV5-1
TGTTCCAGCAGCTTAGTACCAGGGGGCTCCTATAATTCCCCCCTCCACTTT	CSSSLVPGGSYNSPLHF	TRBD1	NA	TRBJ1-6	TRBV7-9